The clone carrying this T cell receptor (beta chain) turned up a few times. The antigen remains undetermined. The sample is drawn from a study of cytomegalovirus exposure and HLA in healthy donors. V shed 2 bases and J 5 bases; nucleotides not matched to a gene: 5. The CDR3 is 16 amino acids. Germline V gene data show CDR1 as MNHEY and CDR2 as SVGAGI. This PCR relied on a set of 60 Vbeta primers and 13 Jbeta primers. The table came from immunoSEQ multiplex PCR; TCRdb's copy has only in-frame clones and leaves some out. The sample shows more than 80,000 clones, 69% of them seen only once. Whole-study findings and limits: Reportedly, diagnosis of cytomegalovirus status by the classifier showed high specificity and sensitivity. Later analysis found that TCR beta chains associated with HLA were more clonally expanded than other, equally common chains.

This TCR was recovered from a man aged 45-65 years in good health and CMV-seronegative. The chain has TRBV6-5 and TRBJ2-1; 11 bases match TRBD1. The specimen sequenced was PBMCs. The DNA of the CDR3 is TGTGCCAGCAGTTACATGCGGGACAGGGGGAACAATGAGCAGTTCTTC. Its protein is CASSYMRDRGNNEQFF.